This passage covers 27 T cell receptor beta chains from one sample sequenced in a study of OX40 agonist ivuxolimab in advanced cancers. TCRdb's table, derived via immunoSEQ multiplex PCR, lists solely in-frame clones and lacks some. The sample records more than 55,000 clones, 70% to 90% being singletons. Sequenced here: CD4+ or CD8+ T cells sorted from blood, sampled in a trial of the OX40 agonist ivuxolimab. These receptors were collected from an adult with an advanced solid tumor such as melanoma, head and neck, liver or kidney cancer.

The chain couples TRBV7-2 to TRBJ2-2; 8 bases line up with TRBD2. V was clipped by 5 bases and J by 2 bases; unmatched bases: 7. The germline CDR1 and CDR2 sequences are SGHTA and FQGNSA. The CDR3 spans 16 residues. Here the CDR3 DNA reads TGTGCCAGCAGCCCCCGAGCGGGAGCAAACACCGGGGAGCTGTTTTTT. It codes for CASSPRAGANTGELFF.

This chain joins TRBV18 and TRBJ1-2; no definite D call. With 1 base removed from V and 6 bases from J, the gap between germline ends came to 15 bases. CDR1 and CDR2 from the germline V gene are KGHSH and LQKENI. The CDR3 consists of 15 residues. The CDR3 loop is CASSPLETSRDGYTF. The CDR3 nucleotides are TGTGCCAGCTCACCACTCGAGACCTCTCGGGATGGCTACACCTTC.

V usage is TRBV5-1 and J usage is TRBJ2-7, with TRBD2 matching over 12 bases. The CDR3 is 16 amino acids. Germline CDR1 reads SGHRS; CDR2 reads YFSETQ. V trimming: 4 bases; J trimming: 0 bases; junction bases outside the gene matches: 5. The CDR3 here is CASSIMTSGSSYEQYF. The CDR3 DNA follows: TGCGCCAGCAGCATCATGACTAGCGGGAGCTCCTACGAGCAGTACTTC. Based on the CDR3 plus reference TRBV5-1 and TRBJ2-7, the full variable domain is KAGVTQTPRYLIKTRGQQVTLSCSPISGHRSVSWYQQTPGQGLQFLFEYFSETQRNKGNFPGRFSGRQFSNSRSEMNVSTLELGDSALYLCASSIMTSGSSYEQYFGPGTRLTVT.

This clone has only one observation. V is TRBV5-1 and J is TRBJ2-5; 8 nucleotides line up with TRBD2. The V gene end was trimmed by 0 bases and the J gene end by 4 bases; junction bases not matched to a gene: 14. The CDR3 sequence is 18 residues long. Germline V gene lookup returns CDR1 SGHRS and CDR2 YFSETQ. The CDR3 DNA is TGCGCCAGCAGCTTGGAGAGGGGGGTAGCGGGGACCGCAGAGACCCAGTACTTC. Residues: CASSLERGVAGTAETQYF.

This chain joins TRBV21-1 and TRBJ2-3; the DNA was not compared with TRBD2, the D call given in the table. TRBV21-1 represents a pseudogene. The CDR3 has 11 amino acids. CDR3 coding DNA: TGTGCCACCTCTCATCCGGTAACGCAGTATTTT. Encoded protein: CATSHPVTQYF.

This clone showed up just once. The V call is TRBV6-1, the J call TRBJ2-7, with TRBD2 identical over 10 bases. Germline CDR1 reads MNHNS; CDR2 reads SASEGT. The CDR3 contains 13 residues. Germline trimming cut 2 bases from V and 8 bases from J; bases unmatched to any gene: 3. This chain's CDR3 is CASSELAGVQQYF. DNA for the CDR3: TGTGCCAGCAGTGAACTAGCGGGAGTGCAGCAGTACTTC.

V gene TRBV5-1 combines with J gene TRBJ2-1; a possible D gene is TRBD2 (6 bases). This CDR3 is 16 amino acids long. In germline, CDR1 is SGHRS, CDR2 YFSETQ. The germline V and J ends were trimmed by 4 bases and 1 base, with 15 bases remaining between them. CDR3 loop: CASSVRLAVSYNEQFF. DNA for the CDR3: TGCGCCAGCAGCGTTCGGTTAGCGGTTTCCTACAATGAGCAGTTCTTC.

The chain uses TRBV7-8 and TRBJ1-3; D is perhaps TRBD1 (5 bases). The CDR3 spans 18 residues. Trimming shortened V by 5 bases and J by 2 bases, and 22 bases separated the two germline ends. CDR1 and CDR2 (germline): SGHVS, FQNEAQ. The CDR3 loop reads CASSPTGLSSSTGNTIYF. The DNA for the CDR3 is TGTGCCAGCAGCCCTACGGGGCTCTCTAGTTCCACTGGAAACACCATATATTTT.

This chain connects TRBV6-5 to TRBJ1-3, with 8 bases identical to TRBD1. The CDR3 loop spans 15 amino acids. Trimming took 6 bases from V and 0 from J; bases not matched to a gene: 4. The germline gives CDR1 MNHEY, CDR2 SVGAGI. CDR3 bases: TGTGCCAGCAGATCCGGGACAGGCTCTGGAAACACCATATATTTT. It specifies CASRSGTGSGNTIYF.

This CDR3 is CASSLVGGRETQYF. In nucleotides, the CDR3 is TGTGCCAGCAGCTTGGTGGGGGGTAGGGAGACCCAGTACTTC. The chain uses TRBV5-5 and TRBJ2-5; tentative D call: TRBD2 (6 bases). Per germline, CDR1 SGHKS and CDR2 YYEKEE (reference sequence). Trimming took 0 bases from V and 5 from J, leaving 11 bases between them. This CDR3 is built from 14 residues.

This chain joins TRBV12-5 and TRBJ1-5; 8 bases align to TRBD1. V shed 6 bases and J 7 bases; nucleotides not matched to a gene: 8. The CDR3 runs 14 residues. Germline values: CDR1 LGHNT, CDR2 FRNRAP. CDR3 bases: TGTGCTAGTGGCCCCGGACAGGGCCCCCAGCCCCAGCATTTT. It specifies CASGPGQGPQPQHF.

A word on this clone: Different DNA sequences within this sample yield the same CDR3. The genes are TRBV30 and TRBJ2-7; unclear D gene. V was cut by 0 bases and J by 0 bases, with 6 bases left in between. The CDR3 totals 13 residues. Germline V lookup: CDR1 GTSNPN, CDR2 SVGIG (reference sequence). In DNA, the CDR3 is TGTGCCTGGAGTGTTGGAAGCTCCTACGAGCAGTACTTC. Translated, it gives CAWSVGSSYEQYF.

The J gene is TRBJ2-1, the V gene TRBV28; a weak D match, TRBD1 (5 bases). CDR3 length equals 16 residues. The V gene's germline CDR1 is MDHEN and CDR2 SYDVKM. Trimming shortened V by 6 bases and J by 0 bases, and 15 bases separated the two germline ends. DNA of the CDR3: TGTGCCAGCAGAGTTAGGCGACAGAGCTCCTACAATGAGCAGTTCTTC. It translates to CASRVRRQSSYNEQFF.

The chain joins TRBV11-3 to TRBJ2-1, with D possibly called TRBD1 or TRBD2 (6 bases each). CDR3 length: 16 residues. The V end lost 1 base, the J end lost 4 bases, and 14 bases lay between the germline ends. Germline CDR1 reads SGHNT; CDR2 reads YENEEA. The CDR3 sequence is CASSLGVGGRYNEQFF. The CDR3, as DNA: TGTGCCAGCAGCTTAGGAGTTGGGGGGCGATACAATGAGCAGTTCTTC.

The chain employs TRBV7-9 and TRBJ1-2, with a weak D call TRBD1 (5 bases). The CDR3 is 13 amino acids. CDR1 and CDR2 from the germline V gene are SEHNR and FQNEAQ (reference sequence). With 3 bases removed from V and 8 bases from J, the gap between germline ends came to 13 bases. CDR3 loop: CASSFGIRDGYTF. The CDR3 DNA follows: TGTGCCAGCAGCTTTGGAATTAGGGACGGCTACACCTTC.

The chain recombines TRBV29-1 with TRBJ2-3, with 9 bases aligning to TRBD1. V gave up 4 bases and J gave up 8 bases; unmatched junction bases: 16. Germline assignment: CDR1 SQVTM and CDR2 ANQGSEA. The CDR3 extends over 16 amino acids. CDR3 in amino acids: CSVVPPGQGIVGTQYF. CDR3 DNA: TGCAGCGTTGTACCTCCGGGACAGGGAATCGTGGGTACGCAGTATTTT.

The V and J genes are TRBV11-2 and TRBJ2-5, with 9 nucleotides matching TRBD1. With 5 bases clipped from V and 4 bases from J, the junction kept 17 bases outside the gene matches. The CDR3 has 18 amino acids. Germline values: CDR1 SGHAT, CDR2 FQNNGV. The CDR3 loop reads CASSLRQGVNAPPETQYF. In DNA, the CDR3 is TGTGCCAGCAGCCTTCGACAGGGGGTCAACGCGCCCCCAGAGACCCAGTACTTC. Using reference TRBV11-2 and TRBJ2-5 for the parts outside the CDR3, the full variable domain is EAGVAQSPRYKIIEKRQSVAFWCNPISGHATLYWYQQILGQGPKLLIQFQNNGVVDDSQLPKDRFSAERLKGVDSTLKIQPAKLEDSAVYLCASSLRQGVNAPPETQYFGPGTRLLVL.

This chain joins TRBV18 and TRBJ1-4; D perhaps matches TRBD1 (6 bases). CDR1 and CDR2 (germline): KGHSH, LQKENI. This CDR3 region has 12 residues. The V end was cut by 6 bases, the J end by 8 bases, with 10 bases between. As DNA, the CDR3 is TGTGCCAGCTCCTCCGACAGGGAAAAACTGTTTTTT. As protein: CASSSDREKLFF.

The chain links TRBV6-1 to TRBJ2-3; tentative D call: TRBD2 (6 bases). The germline V and J ends were trimmed by 6 bases and 7 bases, with 11 bases remaining between them. Germline assignment: CDR1 MNHNS and CDR2 SASEGT. This CDR3 region has 12 residues. Written as DNA, the CDR3 is TGTGCCAGCAGCCTGGCGGGGAATACGCAGTATTTT. Protein: CASSLAGNTQYF.

The chain joins TRBV15 to TRBJ2-1; possibly TRBD1 for D (6 bases). The CDR3 totals 16 residues. In germline, CDR1 is LNHNV, CDR2 YYDKDF (reference sequence). Deletions cut 2 bases from V and 5 bases from J, with 16 bases between. The CDR3 sequence is CATSRRSGVWHNEQFF. CDR3 DNA sequence: TGTGCCACCAGCAGAAGATCAGGGGTATGGCACAATGAGCAGTTCTTC. Based on the CDR3 plus reference TRBV15 and TRBJ2-1, the full variable domain is DAMVIQNPRYQVTQFGKPVTLSCSQTLNHNVMYWYQQKSSQAPKLLFHYYDKDFNNEADTPDNFQSRRPNTSFCFLDIRSPGLGDTAMYLCATSRRSGVWHNEQFFGPGTRLTVL.

For the CDR3, the DNA is TGTGCCAGCAGCCGACAGGGGAACACTGAAGCTTTCTTT. Residues: CASSRQGNTEAFF. The chain recombines TRBV9 with TRBJ1-1; 7 bases align to TRBD1. Germline V CDR1 and CDR2: SGDLS, YYNGEE. CDR3 length: 13 amino acids. The trim removed 4 bases at V and 1 base at J, leaving 1 base unmatched.

This clone was seen a handful of times. The rearrangement uses TRBV19 and TRBJ1-2; 7 bases align to TRBD1. CDR1 is LNHDA, CDR2 SQIVND, per germline (reference sequence). The CDR3 totals 13 residues. Germline trimming cut 4 bases from V and 5 bases from J; bases unmatched to any gene: 4. CDR3 sequence reads: CASSKDRWYGYTF. DNA for the CDR3: TGTGCCAGTAGTAAGGACAGGTGGTATGGCTACACCTTC.

The rearrangement uses TRBV28 and TRBJ1-2; D gene uncertain. There are 13 residues in the CDR3. Germline V lookup: CDR1 MDHEN, CDR2 SYDVKM. Trimming shortened V by 7 bases and J by 7 bases, and 16 bases separated the two germline ends. CDR3 coding DNA: TGTGCCAGCAAAGGGTGGGGTATGGGTGGCTACACCTTC. This codes for CASKGWGMGGYTF.

The V call is TRBV7-8, the J call TRBJ1-5; D unclear. The V gene's germline CDR1 is SGHVS and CDR2 FQNEAQ. V lost 1 base and J 2 bases, leaving 12 bases between the germline ends. The CDR3 sequence is 16 residues long. The CDR3 sequence is CASSLVGTSGNQPQHF. CDR3 sequence (DNA): TGTGCCAGCAGCTTAGTGGGTACGAGTGGCAATCAGCCCCAGCATTTT.

The V call is TRBV15, the J call TRBJ2-2; 7 positions agree with TRBD2. Germline trimming cut 8 bases from V and 1 base from J; bases unmatched to any gene: 1. Germline lookup yields CDR1 LNHNV and CDR2 YYDKDF (reference sequence). The CDR3 has 13 residues. The DNA for the CDR3 is TGTGCCACCGGCGGGAGGAACACCGGGGAGCTGTTTTTT. Its translation is CATGGRNTGELFF.

The chain combines TRBV7-2 with TRBJ2-7; TRBD1 aligns across 11 bases. Trimming cost V 1 base and J 3 bases; bases outside gene matches: 5. The CDR3 length is 16 residues. In germline, CDR1 is SGHTA, CDR2 FQGNSA. CDR3 amino acids: CASSLVPGTGGYEQYF. The DNA of the CDR3 is TGTGCCAGCAGCTTAGTCCCCGGGACAGGGGGCTACGAGCAGTACTTC.

The rearrangement uses TRBV9 and TRBJ2-3; no clear D gene. Trimming shortened V by 0 bases and J by 3 bases, and 5 bases separated the two germline ends. The CDR3 is 13 residues long. The germline V gene has CDR1 SGDLS and CDR2 YYNGEE. This chain's CDR3 is CASSVATTDTQYF. DNA for the CDR3: TGTGCCAGCAGCGTAGCTACAACAGATACGCAGTATTTT.